This record covers a single T cell receptor beta chain. This sample was taken from a study of technical replicates of blood from a few donors. CDR3 length: 16 residues. Germline V gene sequence: CDR1 GTSNPN, CDR2 SVGIG (reference sequence). Trimming shortened V by 4 bases and J by 0 bases, and 15 bases separated the two germline ends. Only in-frame clones appear in the TCRdb table, and some are missing; sequencing was by immunoSEQ multiplex PCR. The sample holds around 85,000 clones, around 94% seen once. The rearrangement uses TRBV30 and TRBJ2-2, with D unresolved. The sample consisted of T cells isolated from PBMCs. The receptor was isolated from a human donor in good health. CDR3 DNA sequence: TGTGCCTGGAACTCCAGAAGAACAGCGAACACCGGGGAGCTGTTTTTT. It yields the protein CAWNSRRTANTGELFF.